Included here is one T cell receptor (beta chain) sequence, with context. This CDR3 comprises 15 residues. The V gene lost 0 bases and the J gene lost 3 bases, with 12 bases spanning the gap. The germline CDR1 and CDR2 sequences are LGHNA and YNFKEQ. This record belongs to a study of cytomegalovirus exposure and HLA in healthy donors. PCR used 60 Vbeta primers and 13 Jbeta primers. Sequencing used immunoSEQ multiplex PCR; TCRdb keeps in-frame clones, though not all of them. The listing contains tens of thousands of clones. The chain combines TRBV4-2 with TRBJ2-7; D unclear. The specimen sequenced was PBMCs. This receptor was identified in a man aged 45-65 years in good health and CMV-seropositive. Here the CDR3 reads CASSQDVLVGYEQYF. CDR3 coding DNA: TGTGCCAGCAGCCAAGACGTCCTAGTAGGCTACGAGCAGTACTTC.